These T cell receptor beta chains were read from a single sample in a study of liver allograft versus peripheral blood T cells. TCRdb analysed the reads with MiXCR anew, one entry per CDR3 protein. The top ten hold about 54% of the sample, which has about 5,200 distinct CDR3 sequences, about a sixth seen once. These receptors were collected from a human patient who had a liver transplant. Some T cells may be supplied by the graft donor. Each CDR3 is given with its conserved first and last residue. D genes are given only for firm matches. The listing skips clone size in some rows; elsewhere it reads once, few, many or a size class.

clone_size: few; v_call: TRBV5-6; d_call: -; j_call: TRBJ2-2; cdr3_nt: TGTGCCAGCAACCCAACCGGGGTCACCGGGGAGCTGTTTTTT; cdr3_aa: CASNPTGVTGELFF
clone_size: -; v_call: TRBV6-6; d_call: TRBD1; j_call: TRBJ1-1; cdr3_nt: TGTGCCACTCGGACAGGGGCTTTCCGGAACACTGAAGCTTTCTTT; cdr3_aa: CATRTGAFRNTEAFF
clone_size: -; v_call: TRBV28; d_call: -; j_call: TRBJ2-5; cdr3_nt: TGTGCCAGCAGTTCCGCGGATTTTCGGGACCCAGGGGGGCGGGATACCCAGTACTTC; cdr3_aa: CASSSADFRDPGGRDTQYF
clone_size: -; v_call: TRBV19; d_call: -; j_call: TRBJ2-7; cdr3_nt: TGTGCCAGTAGTATCCGGCAGGTCGTTAACGAGCAGTACTTC; cdr3_aa: CASSIRQVVNEQYF
clone_size: -; v_call: TRBV14; d_call: -; j_call: TRBJ1-1; cdr3_nt: TGTGCCAGCAGCCTATTGGGGACTGAAGCTTTCTTT; cdr3_aa: CASSLLGTEAFF
clone_size: -; v_call: TRBV7-9; d_call: TRBD2; j_call: TRBJ2-7; cdr3_nt: TGTGCCAGCAGCTTAGCCGGACTAGCGGGATATAACGAGCAGTACTTC; cdr3_aa: CASSLAGLAGYNEQYF
clone_size: medium-sized; v_call: TRBV5-1; d_call: TRBD1; j_call: TRBJ2-2; cdr3_nt: TGCGCCAGCAGCCCGACCGGGACAGGGATACCCGGGGAGCTGTTTTTT; cdr3_aa: CASSPTGTGIPGELFF
clone_size: medium-sized; v_call: TRBV6-1; d_call: -; j_call: TRBJ2-7; cdr3_nt: TGTGCCAGCAGTGAAGCGGTAATGGCGTACGAGCAGTACTTC; cdr3_aa: CASSEAVMAYEQYF
clone_size: many; v_call: TRBV27; d_call: TRBD1; j_call: TRBJ1-4; cdr3_nt: TGTGCCAGCAGTTCCCTACAGGGGGCCCCGCTGGGAAAACTGTTTTTT; cdr3_aa: CASSSLQGAPLGKLFF
clone_size: -; v_call: TRBV12-3/TRBV12-4; d_call: -; j_call: TRBJ1-1; cdr3_nt: TGTGCCAGCAGTTTAACAGGGAAGGACACTGAAGCTTTCTTT; cdr3_aa: CASSLTGKDTEAFF
clone_size: medium-sized; v_call: TRBV6-5; d_call: -; j_call: TRBJ1-1; cdr3_nt: TGTGCCAGCAGTTACGAGTTGAGGGTAGCTGAAGCTTTCTTT; cdr3_aa: CASSYELRVAEAFF
clone_size: -; v_call: TRBV14; d_call: TRBD2; j_call: TRBJ2-1; cdr3_nt: TGTGCCAGCAGCCCCGGGACTAGCGTTGACAATGAGCAGTTCTTC; cdr3_aa: CASSPGTSVDNEQFF
clone_size: medium-sized; v_call: TRBV6-5; d_call: TRBD2; j_call: TRBJ2-7; cdr3_nt: TGTGCCAGCAGTTCGGGGGGGATCGACGAGCAGTACTTC; cdr3_aa: CASSSGGIDEQYF
clone_size: many; v_call: TRBV6-5; d_call: TRBD1; j_call: TRBJ2-5; cdr3_nt: TGTGCCAGCAGTTACGCGGACAGGTGGGAGACCCAGTACTTC; cdr3_aa: CASSYADRWETQYF
clone_size: medium-sized; v_call: TRBV7-9; d_call: -; j_call: TRBJ1-2; cdr3_nt: TGTGCCAGCAGTTTTCAGGGAGTGCGGGGAAACTATGGCTACACCTTC; cdr3_aa: CASSFQGVRGNYGYTF